Sequencing of this TCR beta chain was carried out in a study of blood T cell repertoires in COVID-19. Overall study context: Italy, Spain and the United States were the sources of the convalescent and acute COVID-19 samples. Sample material is recorded as cDNA or gDNA derived from T cells, B-cell-depleted T cells, or PBMCs.

As processed by the authors: For nucleated cells, counts were estimated from reference gene primer amplification. Some clones are missing from TCRdb's copy, which holds only in-frame ones; the method was immunoSEQ multiplex PCR. V, J and clone size reflect that table, while D and trimming were determined from the DNA. The repertoire holds 250,000 to 300,000 clones, about nine tenths seen once, with about 2.2% in the top ten. This CDR3 is built from 15 residues. J lost 3 bases, V lost 3 bases, and 8 bases had no gene match. Germline values: CDR1 SGHAT, CDR2 FQNNGV. Specimen: peripheral blood. This TCR came from a woman between 45 and 65 years old who had recovered from COVID-19. The chain recombines TRBV11-2 with TRBJ2-7; 7 bases line up with TRBD1. CDR3 nucleotide sequence: TGTGCCAGCAGCTTCTCCGGTCAGGGGGTCTACGAGCAGTACTTC. It translates to CASSFSGQGVYEQYF.